Each of the 11 T cell receptor beta chains below was sequenced from the same sample in a study of technical replicates of blood from four donors. Sequencing used immunoSEQ multiplex PCR; TCRdb keeps in-frame clones, though not all of them. Of about 73,000 clones listed, 93% are singletons. Specimen: T cells isolated from PBMCs. The source of these receptors is a human donor in good health.

The chain joins TRBV11-2 to TRBJ1-2; D not certain. This CDR3 has 17 amino acids. The germline V gene encodes CDR1 SGHAT and CDR2 FQNNGV. The V end lost 1 base, the J end lost 4 bases, and 19 bases lay between the germline ends. CDR3 DNA sequence: TGTGCCAGCAGCTTAGGTACGAGGGCCGAACTTATCTATGGCTACACCTTC. Encoded protein: CASSLGTRAELIYGYTF.

The chain employs TRBV28 and TRBJ2-1; D is possibly TRBD1 (5 bases). The CDR3 contains 15 residues. Per the germline V gene, CDR1 is MDHEN and CDR2 is SYDVKM. Trimming shortened V by 3 bases and J by 6 bases, and 15 bases separated the two germline ends. CDR3 residues: CASSFTDTPTNEQFF. In DNA, the CDR3 is TGTGCCAGCAGTTTTACGGACACCCCAACCAATGAGCAGTTCTTC.

The chain uses TRBV5-6 and TRBJ1-5; D is perhaps TRBD1 (6 bases). V lost 2 bases to trimming and J lost 5 bases, with 8 bases between them. In germline, CDR1 is SGHDT, CDR2 YYEEEE. This CDR3 contains 13 residues. In DNA form, the CDR3 reads TGTGCCAGCAGCTTACAGGGCCATCAGCCCCAGCATTTT. Protein sequence: CASSLQGHQPQHF.

The CDR3 is CSVRDSLWGNQETQYF. The CDR3 DNA reads as TGCAGCGTGCGGGACTCCCTGTGGGGTAACCAAGAGACCCAGTACTTC. The chain employs TRBV29-1 and TRBJ2-5; tentatively, D is TRBD2 (6 bases). Germline V gene data show CDR1 as SQVTM and CDR2 as ANQGSEA. The ends were cut back, 6 bases at V and 0 bases at J, with 20 bases in the middle. This CDR3 has 16 amino acids.

The chain employs TRBV7-9 and TRBJ1-5, with D possibly TRBD1 on 5 matching bases. The CDR3 runs 15 residues. V dropped 5 bases and J dropped 2 bases, with 13 bases sitting between them. Germline loops: CDR1 SEHNR, CDR2 FQNEAQ (reference sequence). CDR3 DNA sequence: TGTGCCAGCAGCCTACAGGAAAGTGGCAATCAGCCCCAGCATTTT. This translates into CASSLQESGNQPQHF.

DNA of the CDR3: TGTGCCAGCAGCGTAGGGTCGGGAGAAGCTTTCTTT. Residues: CASSVGSGEAFF. The genes are TRBV9 and TRBJ1-1; no clear D gene. V lost 0 bases to trimming and J lost 8 bases, with 8 bases between them. CDR3 length: 12 residues. Germline CDR1 reads SGDLS; CDR2 reads YYNGEE.

The chain uses TRBV2 and TRBJ2-1, with 9 bases that match TRBD1. Germline lookup yields CDR1 SNHLY and CDR2 FYNNEI. The CDR3 extends over 14 amino acids. After removal of 8 bases from V and 3 bases from J, the junction contained 5 bases not matched to a gene. CDR3: CASSGQGIYNEQFF. CDR3 in DNA: TGTGCCAGCTCGGGACAGGGCATCTACAATGAGCAGTTCTTC.

The chain joins TRBV21-1 to TRBJ2-2; the table names TRBD1, a call not compared with the DNA. TRBV21-1 is annotated as a pseudogene. The CDR3 totals 13 residues. The CDR3 DNA is TGTGCCAGCAGCAAACCAGGGACCGGGGAGCTGTTTTTT. Translating it yields CASSKPGTGELFF.

The chain employs TRBV14 and TRBJ1-4; D is undetermined. Between the trimmed V and J ends, which lost 8 bases and 7 bases, there was a span of 14 bases. Per germline, CDR1 SGHDN and CDR2 FVKESK. This CDR3 spans 13 amino acids. The CDR3 DNA is TGTGCCAGCGGAGGAATATGGAGTGAAAAACTGTTTTTT. Amino acid sequence: CASGGIWSEKLFF.

The chain joins TRBV2 to TRBJ2-7; 7 bases line up with TRBD2. The V segment lost 7 bases and the J segment 6 bases; nucleotides outside the gene matches: 9. Germline V gene data show CDR1 as SNHLY and CDR2 as FYNNEI. The CDR3 runs 13 residues. DNA of the CDR3: TGTGCCAGCATCGCGGGAGCCCTCCGCGAGCAGTACTTC. It encodes CASIAGALREQYF.

The chain combines TRBV4-1 with TRBJ1-5, with 9 nucleotides matching TRBD1. CDR1 is MGHRA, CDR2 YSYEKL, per germline. V shed 0 bases, J shed 6 bases, and the junction held 6 bases outside the gene matches. This CDR3 has 16 residues. For the CDR3, the DNA is TGCGCCAGCAGCCAAGAGGGACAGGGAGGATTTCAGCCCCAGCATTTT. Translating it yields CASSQEGQGGFQPQHF.